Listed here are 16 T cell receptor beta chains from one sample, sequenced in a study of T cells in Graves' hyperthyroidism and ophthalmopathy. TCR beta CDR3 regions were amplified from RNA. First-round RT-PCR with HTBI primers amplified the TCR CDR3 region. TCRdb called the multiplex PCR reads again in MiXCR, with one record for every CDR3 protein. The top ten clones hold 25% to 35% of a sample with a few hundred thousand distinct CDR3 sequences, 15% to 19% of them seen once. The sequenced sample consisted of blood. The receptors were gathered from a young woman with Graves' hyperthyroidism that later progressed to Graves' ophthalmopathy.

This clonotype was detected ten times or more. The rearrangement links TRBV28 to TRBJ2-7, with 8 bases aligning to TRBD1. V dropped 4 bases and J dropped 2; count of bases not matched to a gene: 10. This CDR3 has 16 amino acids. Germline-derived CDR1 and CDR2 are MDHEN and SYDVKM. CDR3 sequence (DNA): TGTGCCAGCAGTTCTCAGGGGGCACCTCCCCCCTACGAGCAGTACTTC. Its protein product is CASSSQGAPPPYEQYF.

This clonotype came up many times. The CDR3 DNA follows: TGTGCCAGCAGTTTATTACCGAAAGAGCAGTTCTTC. Translating it yields CASSLLPKEQFF. V and J are TRBV28 and TRBJ2-1, with D uncertain. V lost 1 base to trimming and J lost 10 bases, with 8 bases between them. The germline V gene encodes CDR1 MDHEN and CDR2 SYDVKM. The CDR3 contains 12 residues.

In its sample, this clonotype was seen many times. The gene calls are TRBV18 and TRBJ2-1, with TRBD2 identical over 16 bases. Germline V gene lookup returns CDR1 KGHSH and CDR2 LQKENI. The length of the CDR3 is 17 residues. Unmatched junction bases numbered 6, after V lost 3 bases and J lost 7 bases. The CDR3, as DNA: TGTGCCAGCTCACCGGGACTAGCGGGAGGGCCGCGGAATGAGCAGTTCTTC. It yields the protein CASSPGLAGGPRNEQFF. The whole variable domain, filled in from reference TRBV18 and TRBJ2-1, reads NAGVMQNPRHLVRRRGQEARLRCSPMKGHSHVYWYRQLPEEGLKFMVYLQKENIIDESGMPKERFSAEFPKEGPSILRIQQVVRGDSAAYFCASSPGLAGGPRNEQFFGPGTRLTVL.

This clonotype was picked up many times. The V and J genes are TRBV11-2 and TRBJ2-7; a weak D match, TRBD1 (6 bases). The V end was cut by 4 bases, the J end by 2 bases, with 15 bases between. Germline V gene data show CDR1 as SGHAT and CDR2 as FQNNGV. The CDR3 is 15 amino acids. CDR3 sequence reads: CASSSRTAVPYEQYF. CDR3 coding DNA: TGTGCCAGCAGCTCTCGGACAGCGGTTCCCTACGAGCAGTACTTC.

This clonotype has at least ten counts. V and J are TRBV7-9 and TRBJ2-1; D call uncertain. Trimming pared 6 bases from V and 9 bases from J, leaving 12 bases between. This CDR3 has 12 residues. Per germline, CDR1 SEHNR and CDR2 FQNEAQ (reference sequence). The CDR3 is CASSLHLGEQFF. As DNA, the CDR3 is TGTGCCAGCAGTTTGCACTTGGGTGAGCAGTTCTTC.

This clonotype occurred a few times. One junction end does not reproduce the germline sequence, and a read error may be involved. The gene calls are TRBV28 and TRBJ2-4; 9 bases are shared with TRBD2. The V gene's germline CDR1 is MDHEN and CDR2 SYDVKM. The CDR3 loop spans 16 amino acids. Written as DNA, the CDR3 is TGTGCCGGCAGCCCGCGGGGGGGGTTGCGAGAAAACATTCAGTACTTC. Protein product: CAGSPRGGLRENIQYF.

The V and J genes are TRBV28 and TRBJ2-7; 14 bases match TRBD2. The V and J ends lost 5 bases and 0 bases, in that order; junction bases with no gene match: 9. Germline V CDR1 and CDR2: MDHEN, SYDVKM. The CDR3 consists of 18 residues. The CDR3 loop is CASSLFGTSGGDSYEQYF. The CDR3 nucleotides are TGTGCCAGCAGTCTCTTCGGGACTAGCGGGGGTGACTCCTACGAGCAGTACTTC.

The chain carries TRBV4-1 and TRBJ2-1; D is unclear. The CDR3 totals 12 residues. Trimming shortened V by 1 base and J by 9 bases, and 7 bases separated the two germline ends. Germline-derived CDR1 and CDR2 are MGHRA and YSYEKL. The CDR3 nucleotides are TGCGCCAGCAGCCAAGGTCGGTTTGAGCAGTTCTTC. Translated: CASSQGRFEQFF.

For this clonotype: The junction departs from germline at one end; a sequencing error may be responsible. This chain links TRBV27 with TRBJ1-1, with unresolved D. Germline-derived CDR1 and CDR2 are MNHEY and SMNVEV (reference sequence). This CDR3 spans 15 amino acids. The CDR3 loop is CASSSPIGVNTEAFF. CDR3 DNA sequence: TGTGCCAGCAGTTCCCCCATTGGAGTGAATACTGAAGCTTTCTTT.

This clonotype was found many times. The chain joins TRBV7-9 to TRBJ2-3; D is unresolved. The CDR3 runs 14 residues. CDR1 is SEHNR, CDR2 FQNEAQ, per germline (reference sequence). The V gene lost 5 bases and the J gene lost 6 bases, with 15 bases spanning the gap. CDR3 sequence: CASSPSGRSDTQYF. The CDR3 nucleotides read TGTGCCAGCAGCCCTTCCGGACGATCGGATACGCAGTATTTT.

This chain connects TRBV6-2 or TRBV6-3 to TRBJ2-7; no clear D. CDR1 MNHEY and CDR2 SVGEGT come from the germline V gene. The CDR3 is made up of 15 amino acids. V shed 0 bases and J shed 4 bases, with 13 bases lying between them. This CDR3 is CASSYSGVAFYEQYF. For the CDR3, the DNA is TGTGCCAGCAGTTACTCTGGGGTGGCGTTTTACGAGCAGTACTTC.

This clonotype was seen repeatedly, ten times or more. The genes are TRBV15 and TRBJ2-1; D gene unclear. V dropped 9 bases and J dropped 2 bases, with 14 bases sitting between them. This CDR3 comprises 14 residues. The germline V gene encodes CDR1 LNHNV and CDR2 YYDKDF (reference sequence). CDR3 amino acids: CATGSRTAYNEQFF. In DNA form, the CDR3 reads TGTGCCACGGGATCGAGGACGGCCTACAATGAGCAGTTCTTC.

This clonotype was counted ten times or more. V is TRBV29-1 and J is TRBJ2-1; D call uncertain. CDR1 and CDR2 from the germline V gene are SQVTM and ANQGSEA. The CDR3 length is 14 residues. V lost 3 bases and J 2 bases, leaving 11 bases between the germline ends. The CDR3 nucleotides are TGCAGCGTTGAGGCGACCTCTCCCTACAATGAGCAGTTCTTC. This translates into CSVEATSPYNEQFF.

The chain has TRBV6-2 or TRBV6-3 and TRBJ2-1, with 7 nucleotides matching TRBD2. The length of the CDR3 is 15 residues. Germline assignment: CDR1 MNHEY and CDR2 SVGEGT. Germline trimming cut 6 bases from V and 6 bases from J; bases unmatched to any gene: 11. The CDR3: CASSLSASGVNEQFF. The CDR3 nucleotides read TGTGCCAGCAGCCTCTCGGCAAGCGGGGTCAATGAGCAGTTCTTC.

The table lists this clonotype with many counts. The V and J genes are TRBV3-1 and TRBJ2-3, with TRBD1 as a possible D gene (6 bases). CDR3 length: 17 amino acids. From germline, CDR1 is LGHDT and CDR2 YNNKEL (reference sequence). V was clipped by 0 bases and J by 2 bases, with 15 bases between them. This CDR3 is CASSQERDTLYTDTQYF. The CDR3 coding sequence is TGTGCCAGCAGCCAAGAACGGGACACCCTTTACACAGATACGCAGTATTTT.

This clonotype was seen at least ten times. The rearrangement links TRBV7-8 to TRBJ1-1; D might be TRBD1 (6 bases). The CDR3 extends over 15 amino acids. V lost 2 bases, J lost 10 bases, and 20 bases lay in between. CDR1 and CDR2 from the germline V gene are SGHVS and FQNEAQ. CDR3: CASSLILQGIFIAFF. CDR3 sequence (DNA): TGTGCCAGCAGCTTAATCTTACAGGGAATATTCATAGCTTTCTTT.